A few counts support the clone carrying this TCR beta chain. What it binds is not known. This sample was included in a study of cytomegalovirus exposure and HLA in healthy donors. Study conclusions and caveats: TCR beta V- and J-gene trimming was later associated with a missense DCLRE1C variant.

13 Jbeta primers and 60 Vbeta primers were used for the PCR. TCRdb's copy holds only in-frame clones and misses some; the assay was immunoSEQ multiplex PCR. The sample shows around 220,000 clones, 60% to 85% of them seen only once. Trimming shortened V by 5 bases and J by 0 bases, and 14 bases separated the two germline ends. The CDR3 spans 16 residues. Germline V CDR1 and CDR2: LNHDA, SQIVND (reference sequence). Input material: PBMCs. The rearrangement joins TRBV19 to TRBJ1-3, with a possible D match to TRBD1 (6 bases). This clonotype was obtained from a man aged 40-55 years in good health and CMV-seronegative. The CDR3 spells CASSLRQAHSGNTIYF. The CDR3 DNA reads as TGTGCCAGTAGTCTTCGACAGGCCCACTCTGGAAACACCATATATTTT.